The source of this T cell receptor (beta chain) is a study of blood T cell repertoires in COVID-19. Study details: Donors in the United States, Italy and Spain gave samples during acute or convalescent COVID-19.

In the original processing: Estimation of nucleated cell counts was performed using reference gene primer amplification. Generated by immunoSEQ multiplex PCR, the TCRdb table keeps only in-frame clones and is missing some. V, J and clone size are those of that table, while D and trimming were read from the DNA. Here the sample spans more than 120,000 clones, 70% to 90% being singletons. With 8 bases removed from V and 0 bases from J, the gap between germline ends came to 14 bases. Germline CDR1 is GTSNPN and CDR2 is SVGIG (reference sequence). This CDR3 spans 14 amino acids. The sequence came from a human donor in a cohort sampled during active COVID-19. The sequenced sample consisted of peripheral blood. The chain is built from TRBV30 and TRBJ1-3; a possible D gene is TRBD1 (6 bases). Here the CDR3 reads CARGAPDSGNTIYF. Here the CDR3 DNA reads TGTGCCCGGGGGGCCCCCGACTCTGGAAACACCATATATTTT.